This TCR beta chain comes out of a study of identifying expanded T cells in peripheral blood. Findings and caveats of the study: Technical replicates showed around 1.1 changed clones; about two weeks about 16.4; four weeks 19.

Healthy donors had no documented immune events, such as infections, while sampled. Profiling relied on immunoSEQ multiplex PCR, and the TCRdb table lists in-frame clones only, not all of them. Seen here are around 94,000 clones, roughly 88% observed once, and the top ten hold around 14%. On this clone: Its target is unknown.

The sequenced sample was blood. The receptor was derived from a person between 18 and 75 years old in good health.

The CDR3 DNA reads TGTGCCAGCAGCGACAACTCCTACGAGCAGTACTTC. Protein: CASSDNSYEQYF. V gene TRBV7-8 combines with J gene TRBJ2-7, with unresolved D. Germline loops: CDR1 SGHVS, CDR2 FQNEAQ. This CDR3 contains 12 residues. V was shortened by 5 bases and J by 0 bases, with 5 bases between the two germline ends.